The 27 T cell receptor beta chains in this list originate from one sample, sequenced in a study of identifying expanded T cells in peripheral blood. TCRdb's copy holds only in-frame clones and misses some; the assay was immunoSEQ multiplex PCR. Of about 100,000 clones in the sample, 87% were seen once. Material for sequencing was blood. The source of these receptors is a person between 18 and 70 years old in good health.

The V gene is TRBV20-1, the J gene TRBJ1-2; a weak D match, TRBD1 (6 bases). Deletions cut 5 bases from V and 3 bases from J, with 7 bases between. This CDR3 has 11 amino acids. Germline V lookup: CDR1 DFQATT, CDR2 SNEGSKA (reference sequence). The CDR3 DNA reads TGCAGTGCTTACAGGGACTATGGCTACACCTTC. Residues: CSAYRDYGYTF.

The rearrangement joins TRBV7-2 to TRBJ1-2, with D tentatively TRBD1 (5 bases). The V gene's germline CDR1 is SGHTA and CDR2 FQGNSA. The CDR3 has 14 residues. V was shortened by 1 base and J by 4 bases, with 10 bases between the two germline ends. The CDR3 here is CASSLVGGGYGYTF. CDR3 nucleotide sequence: TGTGCCAGCAGCTTAGTGGGCGGGGGCTATGGCTACACCTTC.

The V call is TRBV19, the J call TRBJ1-2; D may be TRBD1 (6 bases). V was cut by 3 bases and J by 5 bases, with 13 bases left in between. The CDR3 length is 14 residues. Germline V gene sequence: CDR1 LNHDA, CDR2 SQIVND (reference sequence). The CDR3 loop reads CASSMRGQPYGYTF. CDR3 DNA: TGTGCCAGTAGTATGAGAGGACAGCCTTATGGCTACACCTTC.

The rearrangement links TRBV6-5 to TRBJ2-7; D remains unclear. Germline lookup yields CDR1 MNHEY and CDR2 SVGAGI. V lost 8 bases, J lost 3 bases, and 8 bases lay in between. The CDR3 has 11 residues. The CDR3 nucleotides read TGTGCCAGCCGGCACAGCTACGAGCAGTACTTC. This translates into CASRHSYEQYF.

CDR3 in amino acids: CASSIGTGSTDTQYF. As DNA, the CDR3 is TGTGCCAGTAGTATCGGGACAGGGAGCACAGATACGCAGTATTTT. This chain joins TRBV19 and TRBJ2-3; TRBD1 matches at 9 bases. This CDR3 contains 15 residues. With V trimmed by 3 bases and J by 0 bases, 1 base remained unmatched. Looked up from germline, CDR1 is LNHDA and CDR2 is SQIVND (reference sequence).

The gene calls are TRBV27 and TRBJ2-5, with D perhaps TRBD1 or TRBD2 (7 bases each). The CDR3 loop spans 18 amino acids. V shed 2 bases and J shed 0 bases, with 19 bases lying between them. Germline V gene data show CDR1 as MNHEY and CDR2 as SMNVEV (reference sequence). CDR3 nucleotide sequence: TGTGCCAGCAGTTTAGTATCTGGGAGGGGGCGGTACCAAGAGACCCAGTACTTC. Translating gives CASSLVSGRGRYQETQYF.

The rearrangement links TRBV19 to TRBJ1-1, with 9 bases identical to TRBD1. J gave up 1 base and V 6 bases, and 9 bases lay outside the gene matches. Germline values: CDR1 LNHDA, CDR2 SQIVND (reference sequence). This CDR3 has 16 residues. In DNA, the CDR3 is TGTGCCAGTAGCCCCAGGGGGACAGGGTCGAACACTGAAGCTTTCTTT. The encoded protein is CASSPRGTGSNTEAFF.

The chain combines TRBV6-5 with TRBJ2-7, with D tentatively TRBD1 or TRBD2 (5 bases each). The CDR3 is 15 residues long. Trimming cost V 4 bases and J 3 bases, with 16 bases left between them. Per germline, CDR1 MNHEY and CDR2 SVGAGI. DNA for the CDR3: TGTGCCAGCAGTTCGTGGGACGCCGATGTCTACGAGCAGTACTTC. This translates into CASSSWDADVYEQYF.

The gene calls are TRBV9 and TRBJ2-3; D call uncertain. The CDR3 consists of 13 residues. The germline CDR1 and CDR2 sequences are SGDLS and YYNGEE. Deletions cut 6 bases from V and 2 bases from J, with 10 bases between. This CDR3 is CASTKHSTDTQYF. Here the CDR3 DNA reads TGTGCCAGCACCAAACACTCCACAGATACGCAGTATTTT.

The chain uses TRBV18 and TRBJ2-2, with TRBD2 matching 8 bases. This CDR3 comprises 18 residues. The germline gives CDR1 KGHSH, CDR2 LQKENI. J gave up 4 bases and V 3 bases, and 13 bases lay outside the gene matches. The CDR3 DNA sequence: TGTGCCAGCTCACCCTCGGCGGGGGGCGCGACGAGCACCGGGGAGCTGTTTTTT. It is translated as CASSPSAGGATSTGELFF.

The genes are TRBV6-6 and TRBJ2-1; 7 positions match TRBD2. The J segment lost 2 bases and the V segment lost 4 bases, leaving 2 bases of the junction unmatched. This CDR3 region has 14 residues. Germline V gene lookup returns CDR1 MNHNY and CDR2 SVGAGI (reference sequence). The CDR3 DNA reads TGTGCCAGCAGTTTAGGACTAGCCTACAATGAGCAGTTCTTC. Encoded protein: CASSLGLAYNEQFF.

This clone is a singleton in its sample. Its ends do not fully match the called genes, so a read error is possible. The chain employs TRBV6-5 and TRBJ1-2, with TRBD1 matching over 8 bases. The CDR3 is 15 residues long. Germline V gene lookup returns CDR1 MNHEY and CDR2 SVGAGI. DNA of the CDR3: TGTGCCAGCAGATACTTTGACAGGGGCACCTATGGCTACACCTTC. Protein: CASRYFDRGTYGYTF.

The chain uses TRBV5-1 and TRBJ1-1; D is unclear. The CDR3 is 13 residues long. Per germline, CDR1 SGHRS and CDR2 YFSETQ. Trimming shortened V by 5 bases and J by 2 bases, and 10 bases separated the two germline ends. The CDR3 protein is CASSPPGNTEAFF. For the CDR3, the DNA is TGCGCCAGCAGTCCCCCGGGTAACACTGAAGCTTTCTTT.

This sequence joins TRBV4-3 and TRBJ2-3, with 8 bases identical to TRBD1. The CDR3 sequence is 19 residues long. Germline values: CDR1 LGHNA, CDR2 YSLEER. After removal of 1 base from V and 3 bases from J, the junction contained 15 bases not matched to a gene. For the CDR3, the DNA is TGCGCCAGCAGCCAAGGCGACAGGGGCCTTGGGTCTTTAACAGATACGCAGTATTTT. Translated: CASSQGDRGLGSLTDTQYF.

This chain connects TRBV28 to TRBJ2-1; 8 bases map to TRBD1. The CDR3 has 14 amino acids. Losses at the gene ends were 8 bases for V and 5 bases for J; bases not matched to a gene: 8. Per germline, CDR1 MDHEN and CDR2 SYDVKM. The CDR3 protein is CASGGTGGNNEQFF. The CDR3 DNA sequence: TGTGCCAGCGGAGGGACAGGCGGCAACAATGAGCAGTTCTTC.

The chain employs TRBV7-9 and TRBJ1-4; perhaps TRBD1 as D (5 bases). Trimming stripped 4 bases from V and 10 bases from J, with 16 bases between. CDR1 and CDR2 from the germline V gene are SEHNR and FQNEAQ (reference sequence). The CDR3 runs 14 residues. The CDR3 loop reads CASSSGTAARKLFF. CDR3 DNA sequence: TGTGCCAGCAGCTCCGGGACGGCGGCTAGAAAACTGTTTTTT.

CDR3 nucleotides: TGTGCCAGCAGCTCAGAGGGGTACGAGACCCAGTACTTC. Encoded protein: CASSSEGYETQYF. This chain uses TRBV7-2 with TRBJ2-5; D might be TRBD1 or TRBD2, each matching 5 bases. The CDR3 runs to 13 residues. The germline gives CDR1 SGHTA, CDR2 FQGNSA. Trimming left V 4 bases short and J 5 bases short, with 11 bases between.

The V gene is TRBV5-6, the J gene TRBJ2-7; tentative D call: TRBD1 (5 bases). The V and J ends lost 2 bases and 2 bases respectively, with 11 bases between them. The CDR3 is made up of 14 amino acids. Germline V gene data show CDR1 as SGHDT and CDR2 as YYEEEE. The CDR3 DNA follows: TGTGCCAGCAGCTTATGGGGCGGCGCCTACGAGCAGTACTTC. Translated, it gives CASSLWGGAYEQYF. Full variable domain (outside the CDR3, taken from reference TRBV5-6 and TRBJ2-7): DAGVTQSPTHLIKTRGQQVTLRCSPKSGHDTVSWYQQALGQGPQFIFQYYEEEERQRGNFPDRFSGHQFPNYSSELNVNALLLGDSALYLCASSLWGGAYEQYFGPGTRLTVT.

This clone has just a few counts. The gene calls are TRBV5-1 and TRBJ1-2; tentative D call: TRBD1 (5 bases). The V end was cut by 7 bases, the J end by 6 bases, with 22 bases between. The CDR3 totals 15 residues. Germline V gives CDR1 SGHRS, CDR2 YFSETQ. The CDR3 coding sequence is TGCGCCAGCCATCTCGACGGGGGATGGGGTGATGGCTACACCTTC. It is translated as CASHLDGGWGDGYTF.

V is TRBV14 and J is TRBJ2-3; the D is unclear. V was cut by 6 bases and J by 5 bases, with 21 bases left in between. Germline V gene data show CDR1 as SGHDN and CDR2 as FVKESK. The CDR3 extends over 16 amino acids. CDR3 coding DNA: TGTGCCAGCAGTCGAACCGTGACCGCGTCGAGAGATACGCAGTATTTT. It specifies CASSRTVTASRDTQYF.

The rearrangement joins TRBV6-1 to TRBJ2-1; 10 bases are shared with TRBD2. CDR1 is MNHNS and CDR2 is SASEGT in the germline V gene. CDR3 size: 15 residues. V shed 2 bases, J shed 8 bases, and the junction held 6 bases outside the gene matches. The CDR3 loop reads CASSERIAGGHEQFF. The DNA of the CDR3 is TGTGCCAGCAGTGAACGTATAGCGGGGGGCCATGAGCAGTTCTTC.

The J gene is TRBJ2-5, the V gene TRBV5-1; the match to TRBD1 covers 8 bases. The CDR3 is made up of 14 amino acids. Germline CDR1 reads SGHRS; CDR2 reads YFSETQ. After removal of 0 bases from V and 6 bases from J, the junction contained 4 bases not matched to a gene. CDR3 region: CASSLEDRGQTQYF. CDR3 bases: TGCGCCAGCAGCTTGGAAGACAGGGGACAGACCCAGTACTTC.

Only one count was recorded for this clone. This rearrangement joins TRBV27 to TRBJ1-6, with TRBD1 matching over 9 bases. The CDR3 has 14 amino acids. J lost 9 bases, V lost 7 bases, and 7 bases had no gene match. Per germline, CDR1 MNHEY and CDR2 SMNVEV (reference sequence). For the CDR3, the DNA is TGTGCCAGCACCATCGACAGGGGGACTTCACCCCTCCACTTT. Translated, it gives CASTIDRGTSPLHF.

This chain joins TRBV6-5 and TRBJ2-2; 11 nucleotides match TRBD1. V lost 6 bases, J lost 5 bases, and 5 bases stayed unmatched. The CDR3 is 15 residues long. Germline V CDR1 and CDR2: MNHEY, SVGAGI. The CDR3 here is CASRSDRGRTGELFF. CDR3 nucleotide sequence: TGTGCCAGCAGATCGGACAGGGGGCGTACCGGGGAGCTGTTTTTT.

This clone was seen once. The chain employs TRBV5-1 and TRBJ2-3; D possibly corresponds to TRBD1 (5 bases). CDR3 length equals 15 residues. The germline V and J ends were trimmed by 4 bases and 0 bases, with 12 bases remaining between them. Germline CDR1 and CDR2: SGHRS and YFSETQ. In DNA form, the CDR3 reads TGCGCCAGCAGCATCAGGGAAACTAGCACAGATACGCAGTATTTT. It is translated as CASSIRETSTDTQYF.

The V and J genes are TRBV4-1 and TRBJ2-1; TRBD1 matches 8 bases. This CDR3 is 17 amino acids long. The germline V gene has CDR1 MGHRA and CDR2 YSYEKL. Trimming cost V 3 bases and J 9 bases; bases outside gene matches: 16. The CDR3 sequence is CASSQGTRTGFWGEQFF. The DNA for the CDR3 is TGCGCCAGCAGCCAGGGTACGAGGACAGGGTTTTGGGGTGAGCAGTTCTTC.

In DNA, the CDR3 is TGTGCCAGCACCATATACAGGGGGCGCAGCACTGAAGCTTTCTTT. Its protein is CASTIYRGRSTEAFF. The rearrangement uses TRBV6-5 and TRBJ1-1; 9 nucleotides line up with TRBD1. The V and J ends lost 7 bases and 4 bases, in that order; junction bases with no gene match: 10. Germline CDR1 MNHEY, CDR2 SVGAGI. The CDR3 has 15 amino acids.